This T cell receptor beta chain stems from a study of blood T cell repertoires in COVID-19 (dated by TCRdb to 2020 to 2021). Regarding the research as a whole: Samples covering the acute and convalescent phases of COVID-19 were provided by collaborators in the United States, Italy and Spain. The prospective study material was composed of cDNA or gDNA derived from T cells, B-cell-depleted T cells, or PBMCs. The dataset comprised deeply sampled blood TCRbeta repertoires from subjects exposed to, actively infected with, or recovered from COVID-19. The repertoires were released in a freely available public database intended as a resource for research on the immune response to SARS-CoV-2. The samples were drawn from two sources: the first 160 participants of the ongoing ImmuneRACE study, and fewer than 1,500 subjects contributed by 6 global collaborators. Nearly every sample came with metadata listing a de-identified subject ID, COVID-19 status, age in years and sex. HLA class I and class II types, where available, came from metadata supplied by the sample provider rather than from assay-based typing.

V loses 3 bases at its end and J loses 2 bases; junction bases beyond the gene matches: 4. The CDR3 goes from the cysteine to the phenylalanine over 15 residues. Of all the DNA, just the CDR3 is kept, 45 bases in frame from base 1. According to the germline V gene, CDR1 reads SGDLS and CDR2 reads YYNGEE. What the study reported, not specific to this receptor: The quantity of clinical and demographic metadata differed by source and by participant and was supplied without curation.

TCRbeta CDR3 regions were amplified from genomic DNA by means of the immunoSEQ Assay, a bias-controlled multiplex PCR. The study's processing was this. Within the assay, amplification of reference gene primers was used to estimate how many nucleated cells each sample contained. To quantify the absolute abundance of each unique TCRbeta CDR3 rearrangement, sequence reads were collapsed and filtered. For each sample, productive Simpson clonality was calculated as the square root of Simpson's diversity index across productive rearrangements. TCRdb carries this immuneACCESS record with in-frame sequences only. Its versions omit some clonotypes, under half of them owing to an unresolved V gene in the studies checked, with the rest unexplained. That table gives V, J and clone size, and the DNA gave D and trimming. In this sample the table shows some 200,000 clones, around 83% of which occur a single time. The top ten clonotypes cover roughly 7% of the sample.

Of note for this clone: Its target antigen remains unknown. Base qualities are not provided; no much larger clone lies one nucleotide away.

Each collaborating institution followed its own protocols to collect whole blood in K2EDTA tubes. For TCRbeta analysis, collaborators shipped samples in one of three forms: frozen whole blood, isolated PBMCs, or DNA extracted from either of those sample types. The sample taken for sequencing was peripheral blood. The chain uses TRBV9 and TRBJ1-5; 8 middle bases align to TRBD1. The TCR was taken from a woman over 75 in a cohort sampled during active or convalescent COVID-19. The nucleotide sequence is TGTGCCAGCAGCGCGCAGGGGGCAGGCAATCAGCCCCAGCATTTT. It encodes CASSAQGAGNQPQHF.